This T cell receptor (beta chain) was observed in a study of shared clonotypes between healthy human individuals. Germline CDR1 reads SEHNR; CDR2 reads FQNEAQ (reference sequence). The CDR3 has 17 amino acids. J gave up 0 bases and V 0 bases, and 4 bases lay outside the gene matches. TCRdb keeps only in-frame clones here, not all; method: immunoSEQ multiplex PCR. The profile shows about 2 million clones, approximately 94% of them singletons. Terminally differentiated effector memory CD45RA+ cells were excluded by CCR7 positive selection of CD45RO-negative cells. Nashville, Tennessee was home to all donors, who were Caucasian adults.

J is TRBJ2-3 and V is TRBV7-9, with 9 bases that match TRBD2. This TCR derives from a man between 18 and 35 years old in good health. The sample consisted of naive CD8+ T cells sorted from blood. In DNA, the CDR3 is TGTGCCAGCAGCTTAGCCACGGGACTAGCAAGCACAGATACGCAGTATTTT. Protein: CASSLATGLASTDTQYF.